This T cell receptor beta chain was captured by sequencing in a study of immune evolution from preneoplasia to lung adenocarcinoma. The CDR3 extends over 15 amino acids. Germline values: CDR1 MNHEY, CDR2 SVGAGI. V was shortened by 9 bases and J by 4 bases, with 19 bases between the two germline ends. Remarks on this clone: A read error is likely, as this CDR3 ends without the conserved phenylalanine or tryptophan.

Method: immunoSEQ multiplex PCR; TCRdb's copy keeps in-frame clones and lacks some. The table lists roughly 2,200 clones, more than 70% of them singletons. This chain joins TRBV6-5 and TRBJ1-5; no reliable D call. This TCR was recovered from a person aged 55-85 years with lung adenocarcinoma. Sequenced input: FFPE minimally invasive lung adenocarcinoma tissue. Here the CDR3 reads CASSDPPLSNQPQHL. CDR3 bases: TGTGCCAGTTCCGATCCGCCGCTGTCAAATCAGCCCCAGCATCTT.